The table lists the clone carrying this TCR beta chain with a few counts. As yet, its antigen is unknown. Germline V gives CDR1 MGHRA, CDR2 YSYEKL. Between the trimmed V and J ends, which lost 4 bases and 7 bases, there was a span of 19 bases. The CDR3 has 15 residues. This sample stems from a study of post-analysis software for immune sequencing data. The study's findings and limits: Patients carried roughly five TRBV segments more frequently than controls did, and TRBV5-6, TRBV5-1 and TRBV20-1 were among them.

Prepared TCR beta cDNA libraries contained unique molecular identifiers. One entry per CDR3 protein, called by TCRdb with MiXCR from the PCR reads. Of 450,000 to 650,000 distinct CDR3 sequences in the sample, about 44% are singletons; the top ten hold 1.7%. The clonotype was recovered from a girl between 10 and 17 years old with multiple sclerosis. The chain is built from TRBV4-1 and TRBJ1-2, with a possible D match to TRBD1 (6 bases). Sequencing was done on a sample of blood. DNA for the CDR3: TGCGCCAGCAGCCTCCGCGGGGGGGGGCATCGTGGCTACACCTTC. Translated, it gives CASSLRGGGHRGYTF.